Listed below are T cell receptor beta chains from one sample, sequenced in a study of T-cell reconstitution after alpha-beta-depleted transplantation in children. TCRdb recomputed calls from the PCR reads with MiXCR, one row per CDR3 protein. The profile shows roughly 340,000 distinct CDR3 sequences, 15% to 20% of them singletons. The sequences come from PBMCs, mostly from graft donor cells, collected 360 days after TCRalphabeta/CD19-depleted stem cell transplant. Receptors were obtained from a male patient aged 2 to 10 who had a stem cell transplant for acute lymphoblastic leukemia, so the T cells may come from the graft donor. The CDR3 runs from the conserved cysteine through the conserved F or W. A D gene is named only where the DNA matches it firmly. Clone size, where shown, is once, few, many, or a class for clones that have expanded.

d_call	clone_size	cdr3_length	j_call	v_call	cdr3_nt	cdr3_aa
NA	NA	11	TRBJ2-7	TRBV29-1	TGCAGCGTTGAAGAATGGGGGTCCTCGTACTTC	CSVEEWGSSYF
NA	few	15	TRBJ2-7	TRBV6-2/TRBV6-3	TGTGCCAGCATTCCTGACGGAGGCCGCCTCTACGAGCAGTACTTC	CASIPDGGRLYEQYF
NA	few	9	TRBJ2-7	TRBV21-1	TGTGCCAACCTCCTCGAGCAGTACTTC	CANLLEQYF
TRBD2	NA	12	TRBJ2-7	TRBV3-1	TGTGCCAGCAGCCAAGAGAGGAGCGGGATCAACTTC	CASSQERSGINF
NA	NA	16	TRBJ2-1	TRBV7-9	TGTGCCAGCAGCTTAGAGGTCCAGGTGGCGTACAATGAGCAGTTCTTC	CASSLEVQVAYNEQFF
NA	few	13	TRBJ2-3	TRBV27	TGTGCCAGCAGTTTCCAACGCGGGAATACGCAGTATTTT	CASSFQRGNTQYF
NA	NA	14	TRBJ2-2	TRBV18	TGTGCCAGCTCACCCAGTATGCTGACCGGGGAGCTGTTTTTT	CASSPSMLTGELFF
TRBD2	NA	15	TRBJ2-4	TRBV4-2	TGTGCCAGCAGCCAAGAAAATATAGGGGAGGGCATTCAGTACTTC	CASSQENIGEGIQYF
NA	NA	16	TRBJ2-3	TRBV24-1	TGTGCCACCAGTGATTTAGTCGGGGCCGACACAGATACGCAGTATTTT	CATSDLVGADTDTQYF
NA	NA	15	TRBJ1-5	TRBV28	TGTGCCAGCAGTTTTGGCAGGGGATCGGATCAGCCCCAGCATTTT	CASSFGRGSDQPQHF
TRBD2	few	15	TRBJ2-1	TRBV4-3	TGCGCCAGCAGCCAAGTAGGTGGGAGGGCCGGTGAGCAGTTCTTC	CASSQVGGRAGEQFF
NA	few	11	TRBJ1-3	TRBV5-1	TGCGCCAGCCGTCAAGAGGGCACCATATATTTT	CASRQEGTIYF
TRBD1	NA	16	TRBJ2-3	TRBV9	TGTGCCAGCAGCGTAAGGACAGGCGCCAAAGGGGATACGCAGTATTTT	CASSVRTGAKGDTQYF
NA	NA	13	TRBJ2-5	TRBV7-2	TGTGTCAGCAGCTTAGCACGGCAAGAGACCCAGTACTTC	CVSSLARQETQYF
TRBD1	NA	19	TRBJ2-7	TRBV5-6	TGTGCCAGCAGTGATCGAACAGGGGTCCATACCTTTAACTCCTACGAGCAGTACTTC	CASSDRTGVHTFNSYEQYF
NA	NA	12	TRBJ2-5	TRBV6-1	TGTGCCAGCCACACTTTACCGGAGACCCAGTACTTC	CASHTLPETQYF
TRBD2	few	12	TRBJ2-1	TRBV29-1	TGCAGCGAACGGACTAGCGGGAATGAGCAGTTCTTC	CSERTSGNEQFF
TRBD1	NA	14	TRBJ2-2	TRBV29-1	TGCAGCGTTGGGGACAGGGGGTCTACCGGGGAGCTGTTTTTT	CSVGDRGSTGELFF
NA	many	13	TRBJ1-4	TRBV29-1	TGCAGCGTTGGACGGACAACTAATGAAAAACTGTTTTTT	CSVGRTTNEKLFF
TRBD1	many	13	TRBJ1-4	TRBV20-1	TGCAGTGCTAGTAGGGACAGGGTTGAAAAACTGTTTTTT	CSASRDRVEKLFF
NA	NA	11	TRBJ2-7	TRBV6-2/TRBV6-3	TGTGCCAGCAATCTCGTCGGAGAGCAGTACTTC	CASNLVGEQYF
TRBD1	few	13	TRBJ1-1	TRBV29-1	TGCAGCGTTGGGGACAGGGGGAACACTGAAGCTTTCTTT	CSVGDRGNTEAFF
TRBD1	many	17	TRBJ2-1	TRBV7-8	TGTGCCAGCAGCTTAGATCTCCGGGACAGGGGCTACAATGAGCAGTTCTTC	CASSLDLRDRGYNEQFF
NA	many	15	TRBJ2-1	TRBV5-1	TGCGCCAGCAGCCCTAGCGCAAACTCCTACAATGAGCAGTTCTTC	CASSPSANSYNEQFF
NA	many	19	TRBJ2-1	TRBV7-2	TGTGCCAGCAGCTTTGGGGGTCCTAGTCAGATGAGGGGGGCCAATGAGCAGTTCTTC	CASSFGGPSQMRGANEQFF
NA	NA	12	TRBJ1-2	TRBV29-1	TGCAGCGTTGATCAGGGTTACTATGGCTACACCTTC	CSVDQGYYGYTF
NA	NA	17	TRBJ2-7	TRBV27	TGTGCCAGCAGTTTTCTACAGGGAGGGCTTGCTCCCTACGAGCAGTACTTC	CASSFLQGGLAPYEQYF
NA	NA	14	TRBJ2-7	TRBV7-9	TGTGCCAGCAGCTTTTCCTCCTCCTCCTACGAGCAGTACTTC	CASSFSSSSYEQYF
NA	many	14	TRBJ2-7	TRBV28	TGTGCCAGCAGTGGGGTCCTGGGGCCCTACGAGCAGTACTTC	CASSGVLGPYEQYF
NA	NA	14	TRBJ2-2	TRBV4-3	TGCGCCAGCAGCCAAGAAACGACTCCCGGGGAGCTGTTTTTT	CASSQETTPGELFF
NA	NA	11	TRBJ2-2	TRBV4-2	TGTGCCAGCAGTACAACCGGGGAGCTGTTTTTT	CASSTTGELFF
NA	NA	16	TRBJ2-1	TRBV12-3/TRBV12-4	TGTGCCAGCAGTTTCAGTAGGACGGGCTCCTACAATGAGCAGTTCTTC	CASSFSRTGSYNEQFF
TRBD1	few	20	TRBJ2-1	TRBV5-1	TGCGCCAGCAGCCGAAGGGGGGACAGGGGCCCTCAAACTACCTACAATGAGCAGTTCTTC	CASSRRGDRGPQTTYNEQFF
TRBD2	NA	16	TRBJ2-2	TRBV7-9	TGTGCCAGCAGCTTACAGGCCGGGAGGGGGACCGGGGAGCTGTTTTTT	CASSLQAGRGTGELFF
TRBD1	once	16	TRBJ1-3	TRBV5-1	TGCGACAGCAGCTATTCCGGGACAGGGAGAGGAAACACCATATATTTT	CDSSYSGTGRGNTIYF
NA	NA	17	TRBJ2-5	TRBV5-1	TGCGCCAGCAGCTTGGGCTCCCTACTAGAACATCGGGAGACCCAGTACTTC	CASSLGSLLEHRETQYF
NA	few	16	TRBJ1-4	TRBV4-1	TGCGCCAGCAGCCAAGGAACAGGGCGTTTAAATGAAAAACTGTTTTTT	CASSQGTGRLNEKLFF
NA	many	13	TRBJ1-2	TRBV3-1	TGTGCCAGCAGCCACCCACGGGGGGACGGCTACACCTTC	CASSHPRGDGYTF
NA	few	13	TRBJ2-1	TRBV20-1	TGCAGTGCTAGCCTAGCTGGGTACAATGAGCAGTTCTTC	CSASLAGYNEQFF
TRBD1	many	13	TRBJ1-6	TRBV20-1	TGCAGTGCACGGGACAGCTATAATTCACCCCTCCACTTT	CSARDSYNSPLHF
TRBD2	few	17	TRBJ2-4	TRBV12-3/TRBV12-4	TGTGCCAGCACCCGGACTAGCGGGATGCCGGCCAAAAACATTCAGTACTTC	CASTRTSGMPAKNIQYF
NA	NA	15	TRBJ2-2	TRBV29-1	TGCAGCGTAACCGGGACACCTACGAACACCGGGGAGCTGTTTTTT	CSVTGTPTNTGELFF
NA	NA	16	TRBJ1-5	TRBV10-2	TGCGCCAGCAGTCCCGGGGGCAGAAATAGCAATCAGCCCCAGCATTTT	CASSPGGRNSNQPQHF
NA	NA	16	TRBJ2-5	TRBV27	TGTGCCAGCAGCCGGGACTTAGGCCGGTCGGGGGAGACCCAGTACTTC	CASSRDLGRSGETQYF
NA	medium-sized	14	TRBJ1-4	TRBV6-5	TGTGCCAGCGCCAGGGGATGGTCGAATGAAAAACTGTTTTTT	CASARGWSNEKLFF
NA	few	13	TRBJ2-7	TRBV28	TGTGCCAGCAGTAACAGGATTCCCTACGAGCAGTACTTC	CASSNRIPYEQYF
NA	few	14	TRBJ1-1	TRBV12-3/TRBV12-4	TGTGCCAGCAGTTTAATCGGGTTGAACACTGAAGCTTTCTTT	CASSLIGLNTEAFF
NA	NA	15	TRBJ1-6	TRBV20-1	TGCAGCTCCAGCCTTGGATGGAGCCCAAATTCACCCCTCCACTTT	CSSSLGWSPNSPLHF
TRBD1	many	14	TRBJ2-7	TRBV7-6	TGTGCCAGCAGCTTGGGACAGGGTAGCCACGAGCAGTACTTC	CASSLGQGSHEQYF
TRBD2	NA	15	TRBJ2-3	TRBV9	TGTGCCAGCAGCGTAGGGACGGGAGGGGCAGATACGCAGTATTTT	CASSVGTGGADTQYF
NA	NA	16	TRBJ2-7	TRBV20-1	TGCAGTGCTAGTTTTCCTGGGGGTCAGGGCTCCTACGAGCAGTACTTC	CSASFPGGQGSYEQYF
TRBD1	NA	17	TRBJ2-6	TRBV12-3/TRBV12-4	TGTGCCAGCAGTCCCGGACAGGGGAAGGCTGGGGCCAACGTCCTGACTTTC	CASSPGQGKAGANVLTF
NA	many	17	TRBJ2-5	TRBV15	TGTGCCACCAGCAGAGAGAAGACCCGAGGGTCCCAAGAGACCCAGTACTTC	CATSREKTRGSQETQYF